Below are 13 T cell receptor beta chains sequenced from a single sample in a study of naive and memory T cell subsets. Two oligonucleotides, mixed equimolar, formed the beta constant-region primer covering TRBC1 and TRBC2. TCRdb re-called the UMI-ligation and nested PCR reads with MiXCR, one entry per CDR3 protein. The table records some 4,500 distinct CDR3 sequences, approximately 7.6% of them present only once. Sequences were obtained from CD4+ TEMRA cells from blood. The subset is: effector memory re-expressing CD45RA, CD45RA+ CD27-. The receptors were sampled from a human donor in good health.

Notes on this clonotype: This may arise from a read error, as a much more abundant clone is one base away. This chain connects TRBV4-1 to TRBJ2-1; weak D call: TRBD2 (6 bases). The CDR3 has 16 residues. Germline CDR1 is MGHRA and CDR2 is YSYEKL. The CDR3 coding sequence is TGCGCCAGCAGCCAAGTAAGCGGGCGGTTTGACAATGCGCAGTTCTTC. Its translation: CASSQVSGRFDNAQFF.

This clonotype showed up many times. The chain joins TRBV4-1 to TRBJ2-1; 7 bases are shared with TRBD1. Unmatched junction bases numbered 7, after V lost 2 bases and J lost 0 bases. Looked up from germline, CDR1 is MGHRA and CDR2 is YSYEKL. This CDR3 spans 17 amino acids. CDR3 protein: CASSQLPQGSSYNEQFF. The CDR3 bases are TGCGCCAGCAGCCAACTTCCACAGGGGAGCTCCTACAATGAGCAGTTCTTC.

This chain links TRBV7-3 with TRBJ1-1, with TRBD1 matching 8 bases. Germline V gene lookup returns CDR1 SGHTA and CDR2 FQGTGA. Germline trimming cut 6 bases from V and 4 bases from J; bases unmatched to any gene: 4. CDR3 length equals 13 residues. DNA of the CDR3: TGTGCCAGCAGACGCGACAGGGGCACTGAAGCTTTCTTT. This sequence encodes CASRRDRGTEAFF.

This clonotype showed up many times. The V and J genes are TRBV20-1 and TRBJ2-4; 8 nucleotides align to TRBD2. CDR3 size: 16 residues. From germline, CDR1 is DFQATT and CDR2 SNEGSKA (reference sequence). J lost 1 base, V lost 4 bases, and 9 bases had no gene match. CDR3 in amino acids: CSATESSGKAKNIQYF. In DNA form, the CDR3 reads TGCAGTGCTACTGAAAGTAGCGGGAAGGCCAAAAACATTCAGTACTTC.

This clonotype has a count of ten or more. The DNA for the CDR3 is TGTGCCAGTAGAAGGGACTTGTACAATGAGCAGTTCTTC. This encodes CASRRDLYNEQFF. The chain joins TRBV19 to TRBJ2-1; a weak D match, TRBD2 (6 bases). Germline CDR1 reads LNHDA; CDR2 reads SQIVND (reference sequence). V was clipped by 6 bases and J by 4 bases, with 10 bases between them. There are 13 residues in the CDR3.

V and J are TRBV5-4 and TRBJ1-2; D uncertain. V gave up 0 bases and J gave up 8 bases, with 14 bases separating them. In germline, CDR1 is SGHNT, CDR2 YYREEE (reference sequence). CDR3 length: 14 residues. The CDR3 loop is CASSLGDGLGGYTF. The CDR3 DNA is TGTGCCAGCAGCTTGGGAGACGGCTTGGGGGGCTACACCTTC.

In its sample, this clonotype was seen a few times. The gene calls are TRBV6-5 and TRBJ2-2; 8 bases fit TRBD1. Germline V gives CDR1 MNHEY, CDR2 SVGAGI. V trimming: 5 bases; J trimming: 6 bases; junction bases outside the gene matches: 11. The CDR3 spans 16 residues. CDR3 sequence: CASSKGDRGYPGELFF. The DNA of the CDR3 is TGTGCCAGCAGTAAAGGCGACAGGGGTTATCCCGGGGAGCTGTTTTTT.

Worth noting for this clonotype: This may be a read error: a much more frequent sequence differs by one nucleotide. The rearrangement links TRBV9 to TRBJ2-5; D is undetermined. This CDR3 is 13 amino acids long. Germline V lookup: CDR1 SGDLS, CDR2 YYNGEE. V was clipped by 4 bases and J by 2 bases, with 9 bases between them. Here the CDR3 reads CASSLRLQETQYF. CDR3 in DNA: TGTGCCAGCAGCTTGCGACTGCAAGAGACCCAGTACTTC.

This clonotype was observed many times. CDR3 protein: CASNLRRGPYNEQFF. CDR3 bases: TGTGCCAGCAACCTTAGGAGGGGCCCCTACAATGAGCAGTTCTTC. The V and J genes are TRBV27 and TRBJ2-1, with D perhaps TRBD2 (6 bases). Germline V gene sequence: CDR1 MNHEY, CDR2 SMNVEV (reference sequence). This CDR3 is 15 amino acids long. V lost 7 bases and J 2 bases, leaving 15 bases between the germline ends.

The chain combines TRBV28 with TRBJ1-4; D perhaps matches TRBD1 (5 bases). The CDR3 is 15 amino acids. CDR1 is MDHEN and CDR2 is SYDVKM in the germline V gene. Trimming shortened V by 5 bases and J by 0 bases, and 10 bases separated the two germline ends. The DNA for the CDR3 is TGTGCCAGCAGTCCCCCGGGGGCAACTAATGAAAAACTGTTTTTT. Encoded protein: CASSPPGATNEKLFF.

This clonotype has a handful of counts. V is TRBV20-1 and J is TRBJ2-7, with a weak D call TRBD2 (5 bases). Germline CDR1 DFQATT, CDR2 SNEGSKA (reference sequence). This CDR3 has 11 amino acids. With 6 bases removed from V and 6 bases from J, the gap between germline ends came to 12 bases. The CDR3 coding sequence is TGCAGTGCCCCGCTAGCCCCCGAGCAGTACTTC. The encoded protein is CSAPLAPEQYF.

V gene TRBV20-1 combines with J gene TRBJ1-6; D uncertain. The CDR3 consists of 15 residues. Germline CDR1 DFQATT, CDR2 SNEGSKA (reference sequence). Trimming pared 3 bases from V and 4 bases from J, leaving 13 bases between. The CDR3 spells CSARAGEGYNSPLHF. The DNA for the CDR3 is TGCAGTGCTAGGGCTGGGGAGGGTTATAATTCACCCCTCCACTTT.

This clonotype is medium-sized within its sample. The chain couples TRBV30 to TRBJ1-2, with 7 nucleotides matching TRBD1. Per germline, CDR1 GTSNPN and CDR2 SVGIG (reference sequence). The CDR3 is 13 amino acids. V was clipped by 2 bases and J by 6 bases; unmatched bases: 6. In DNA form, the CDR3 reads TGTGCCTGGAGTCGGCAGGGGGTAAATGGCTACACCTTC. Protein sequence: CAWSRQGVNGYTF.